These T cell receptor beta chains were read from a single sample in a study of resident and recirculating memory T cells in vitiligo. TCRdb's copy holds only in-frame clones and misses some; the assay was immunoSEQ multiplex PCR. Of about 76,000 clones listed, under 95% were seen once; the top ten hold 5%. Sequencing used blood. The receptors here all came from a male donor with vitiligo. CDR3s include the opening cysteine and the closing phenylalanine or tryptophan. Each record gives: D gene, V gene, clone size, J gene, CDR3 DNA, CDR3 protein. A D gene is named only where the DNA matches it firmly. Size is omitted from some rows. Given values are once, few, many or a class for expanded clones.

>-|TRBV5-1|-|TRBJ2-1
TGCGCCAGCAGCGCTACTGGGAGCTCCTACAATGAGCAGTTCTTC
CASSATGSSYNEQFF
>-|TRBV28|once|TRBJ1-2
TGTGCCAGCAGTCTATATGGCCCCAACTATGGCTACACCTTC
CASSLYGPNYGYTF
>-|TRBV27|-|TRBJ2-7
TGTGCCAGGAACGGACAAACTACCGAGCAGTACTTC
CARNGQTTEQYF
>TRBD1|TRBV10-3|-|TRBJ2-1
TGTGCCATCAGACCGCCGGGACAGGGGGCTATTGAGCAGTTCTTC
CAIRPPGQGAIEQFF
>TRBD1|TRBV6-6|-|TRBJ2-5
TGTGCCAGCAGGGAAACGACAGGGGGATACCAAGAGACCCAGTACTTC
CASRETTGGYQETQYF
>-|TRBV6-5|-|TRBJ2-7
TGTGCCAGCAGTTACTCGGCGGGGACAGTCTCCTACGAGCAGTACTTC
CASSYSAGTVSYEQYF
>TRBD2|TRBV7-9|-|TRBJ2-7
TGTGCCAGCAGCTCCCTGGGACTAGCATTAGGCTACGAGCAGTACTTC
CASSSLGLALGYEQYF
>-|TRBV14|-|TRBJ2-5
TGTGCCAGCAGCCAAGTTTCCCCAGGGACCCAGTACTTC
CASSQVSPGTQYF
>-|TRBV6-1|-|TRBJ1-4
TGTGCCAGCAGAGAATTAGGGACACCGTGGGGTGAAAAACTGTTTTTT
CASRELGTPWGEKLFF
>TRBD2|TRBV28|-|TRBJ2-3
TGTGCCAGCAGGAATAGCGGGAGGGCGCCCGGGGATACGCAGTATTTT
CASRNSGRAPGDTQYF
>-|TRBV30|-|TRBJ2-4
TGTGCCTGGAGTGGGGGGCAGAGGTTAGCCAAAAACATTCAGTACTTC
CAWSGGQRLAKNIQYF
>TRBD2|TRBV2|-|TRBJ2-1
TGTGCCAGCAGGGTGGGGGAGGGCCTCCTGTCGCAGTTCTTC
CASRVGEGLLSQFF
>-|TRBV11-3|-|TRBJ1-4
TGTGCCAGCAGCCCACCAGGGAACTTAAATGAAAAACTGTTTTTT
CASSPPGNLNEKLFF
>-|TRBV27|few|TRBJ1-2
TGTGCCAGCAGACCCCGGCAACAGTTGTCCTATGGCTACACCTTC
CASRPRQQLSYGYTF
>-|TRBV6-1|once|TRBJ1-1
TGTGCCAGCAGTGGGGGGGGTCGGACTGAAGCTTTCTTT
CASSGGGRTEAFF
>-|TRBV30|few|TRBJ1-1
TGTGCCTGGAGACAGGATTACACTGAAGCTTTCTTT
CAWRQDYTEAFF
>TRBD1|TRBV5-1|-|TRBJ1-2
TGCGCCAGCAGCTTGGTAGGACAGGGCCGAGAAGGCTACACCTTC
CASSLVGQGREGYTF
>TRBD1|TRBV27|-|TRBJ2-7
TGTGCCAGCAGTTCCGGGACAGGGTTCCCCTACGAGCAGTACTTC
CASSSGTGFPYEQYF
>-|TRBV10-1|-|TRBJ1-1
TGCGCCAGCAGTGAGAATAGGGGAGGCACTGAAGCTTTCTTT
CASSENRGGTEAFF
>-|TRBV27|once|TRBJ1-2
TGTGCCAGCAGTCTCGGGGGTGGCTATGGCTACACCTTC
CASSLGGGYGYTF
>TRBD1|TRBV28|few|TRBJ1-3
TGTGCCAGCAGTTTGGGTCAGGGGGCGGACACCATATATTTT
CASSLGQGADTIYF
>-|TRBV18|once|TRBJ2-1
TGTGCCAGCTCACAAAGACTAGTTCTTTCCTACGATGAGCAGTTCTTC
CASSQRLVLSYDEQFF
>TRBD1|TRBV4-1|-|TRBJ1-3
TGCGCCAGCAGCCTTGGACAGGGGAAGGACACCATATATTTT
CASSLGQGKDTIYF
>TRBD1|TRBV5-6|-|TRBJ1-4
TGTGCCAGCAGCTTGGGGTCGACAGGGTTGAAACTGTTTTTT
CASSLGSTGLKLFF
>-|TRBV4-2|-|TRBJ1-5
TGTGCCAGCAGCCAAGATGGCCAGCCCCAGCATTTT
CASSQDGQPQHF
>TRBD1|TRBV4-1|-|TRBJ1-1
TGCGCCAGCAGCCTATCACAGGGGGGTGCAGAAGCTTTCTTT
CASSLSQGGAEAFF
>-|TRBV7-9|-|TRBJ2-5
TGTGCCAGCAGCTTAGGAGGGACCCAGTACTTC
CASSLGGTQYF
>TRBD2|TRBV6-6|once|TRBJ2-1
TGTGCCAGCAGTTATCTAGCGGGAGGCGACTACAATGAGCAGTTCTTC
CASSYLAGGDYNEQFF
>-|TRBV19|-|TRBJ2-5
TGTGCCAGTACCCACCCGGGGGAGACCCAGTACTTC
CASTHPGETQYF
>-|TRBV25-1|-|TRBJ1-3
TGTGCCAGCAGTGCCCAGGGTGTCTCTGGAAACACCATATATTTT
CASSAQGVSGNTIYF
>TRBD1|TRBV18|-|TRBJ2-7
TGTGCCAGCTCAACCCCGGGACAGAGCTACGAGCAGTACTTC
CASSTPGQSYEQYF
>-|TRBV19|-|TRBJ1-1
TGTGCCAGTGACGGGGGTTTCGGCACTGAAGCTTTCTTT
CASDGGFGTEAFF
>-|TRBV28|-|TRBJ1-1
TGTGCCAGCAGTTTGAGGCAGGGTGGCACTGAAGCTTTCTTT
CASSLRQGGTEAFF
>-|TRBV5-1|-|TRBJ1-3
TGCGCCAGCAGCCTAGGGACAGGAAACACCATATATTTT
CASSLGTGNTIYF
>-|TRBV7-2|-|TRBJ2-2
TGTGCCAGCAGCTTAGTAGCGGCGAACACCGGGGAGCTGTTTTTT
CASSLVAANTGELFF
>-|TRBV5-1|-|TRBJ1-2
TGCGCCAGCAGCTTGGGTGGGGCGGTCTATGGCTACACCTTC
CASSLGGAVYGYTF
>-|TRBV6-1|-|TRBJ1-5
TGTGCCAGCAGTGACATTTGGTACAGGGCCATATCAGCGGCCCAGCATTTT
CASSDIWYRAISAAQHF
>TRBD1|TRBV4-1|-|TRBJ1-1
TGCGCCAGCAGCCCTGTCAGGGGGCTGAACACTGAAGCTTTCTTT
CASSPVRGLNTEAFF
>TRBD2|TRBV28|once|TRBJ2-2
TGTGCCAGCAGTTTTGAGGGACTAGCGAACACCGGGGAGCTGTTTTTT
CASSFEGLANTGELFF
>TRBD1|TRBV7-2|-|TRBJ2-7
TGTGCCAGCAGTCCGAATCCGGGACAGGGTTACGAGCAGTACTTC
CASSPNPGQGYEQYF
>TRBD1|TRBV29-1|-|TRBJ1-2
TGCAGCGAGACATCAGGGGGCGGGGGCTATGGCTACACCTTC
CSETSGGGGYGYTF
>-|TRBV7-9|-|TRBJ2-1
TGTGCCAGCAGCCCATCAGCGACTCCCTACAATGAGCAGTTCTTC
CASSPSATPYNEQFF
>TRBD1|TRBV27|-|TRBJ2-5
TGTGCCAGCAAGTCGGGACAGGGGGCACAGACCCAGTACTTC
CASKSGQGAQTQYF
>TRBD2|TRBV27|-|TRBJ2-7
TGTGCCAGCAGGCCAGGCAGGGAGGGGACCTACGAGCAGTACTTC
CASRPGREGTYEQYF
>TRBD2|TRBV9|-|TRBJ2-3
TGTGCCAGCAGCGGAGGACTACGAGCGGGAGGGGCCACAGATACGCAGTATTTT
CASSGGLRAGGATDTQYF
>-|TRBV9|-|TRBJ1-1
TGTGCCAGCAGCGTAGGGTCCGGGCGGACTGCAGCTTTCTTT
CASSVGSGRTAAFF
>TRBD2|TRBV7-8|-|TRBJ2-7
TGTGCCAGCAGCCTACAGCGGGAGTTCGAGCAGTACTTC
CASSLQREFEQYF
>-|TRBV18|-|TRBJ2-5
TGTGCCAGCTCACCACTAGACCGGGGGGCCGTGACCCAGTACTTC
CASSPLDRGAVTQYF
>-|TRBV27|-|TRBJ1-1
TGTGCCAGCTCTCCGAGCCGGGGACAAATAATGAACACTGAAGCTTTCTTT
CASSPSRGQIMNTEAFF